A selection of T cell receptor beta chains follows, all from one sample in a study of blood T cell repertoires in COVID-19. Method: immunoSEQ multiplex PCR; TCRdb's copy keeps in-frame clones and lacks some. The table includes 54,000 or so clones, over 75% detected once. Sequencing was done on a sample of peripheral blood. The receptors were sampled from a woman of 80 years or more with acute or convalescent COVID-19. The CDR3 runs from the conserved cysteine through the conserved F or W. D genes are given only for firm matches. Expanded clones are given a class, and other clones once, few, many or no size at all.

j_call: TRBJ1-2; clone_size: NA; v_call: TRBV9; d_call: TRBD1; cdr3_aa: CASSAPGQGDYGYTF; cdr3_nt: TGTGCCAGCAGCGCCCCGGGACAGGGAGACTATGGCTACACCTTC
j_call: TRBJ2-1; clone_size: once; v_call: TRBV5-1; d_call: TRBD2; cdr3_aa: CASSLPSGSSYNEQFF; cdr3_nt: TGCGCCAGCAGCCTACCTAGCGGGAGCTCCTACAATGAGCAGTTCTTC
j_call: TRBJ1-4; clone_size: once; v_call: TRBV28; d_call: NA; cdr3_aa: CASSFDGKLFF; cdr3_nt: TGTGCCAGCAGTTTTGACGGGAAACTGTTTTTT
j_call: TRBJ1-5; clone_size: few; v_call: TRBV5-8; d_call: NA; cdr3_aa: CASSFIQGNQPQHF; cdr3_nt: TGTGCCAGCAGCTTCATTCAGGGGAATCAGCCCCAGCATTTT
j_call: TRBJ2-1; clone_size: NA; v_call: TRBV10-2; d_call: TRBD2; cdr3_aa: CASSGGLAGGPSLNEQFF; cdr3_nt: TGCGCCAGCAGTGGAGGACTAGCGGGAGGGCCTTCGTTAAATGAGCAGTTCTTC
j_call: TRBJ2-1; clone_size: few; v_call: TRBV20-1; d_call: NA; cdr3_aa: CSASRNEQFF; cdr3_nt: TGCAGTGCTAGTCGCAATGAGCAGTTCTTC
j_call: TRBJ1-2; clone_size: few; v_call: TRBV19; d_call: TRBD1; cdr3_aa: CASRGTEILYGYTF; cdr3_nt: TGTGCCAGTAGAGGGACAGAAATATTATATGGCTACACCTTC
j_call: TRBJ2-7; clone_size: NA; v_call: TRBV2; d_call: TRBD1; cdr3_aa: CASKKIRDRGINEQYF; cdr3_nt: TGTGCCAGCAAGAAAATCCGGGACAGGGGAATCAACGAGCAGTACTTC
j_call: TRBJ2-7; clone_size: NA; v_call: TRBV5-4; d_call: TRBD1; cdr3_aa: CASSYGQGAGEQYF; cdr3_nt: TGTGCCAGCAGCTACGGACAGGGGGCTGGTGAGCAGTACTTC
j_call: TRBJ1-1; clone_size: NA; v_call: TRBV5-4; d_call: NA; cdr3_aa: CASSFPGENTEAFF; cdr3_nt: TGTGCCAGCAGCTTCCCGGGGGAGAACACTGAAGCTTTCTTT